A selection of T cell receptor beta chains follows, all from one sample in a study of vaccination and CD4 T cells after COVID-19. Antigen specificity for these receptors is unknown. From the PCR reads, TCRdb called clonotypes with MiXCR, one entry per CDR3 protein. The table includes 11,000 to 15,000 distinct CDR3 sequences, around 30% detected once. Sequenced sample: cultured CD4+ T cells from blood. Source of these receptors: a human donor with COVID-19. Each CDR3 is given with its conserved first and last residue. Each record gives: D gene, clone size, V gene, J gene, CDR3 DNA, CDR3 protein. The D gene is left open where the match is weak. Rows give clone size only sometimes, using once, few, many, or a class for an expanded clone.

.,.,TRBV20-1,TRBJ1-4,TGCAGTGCTAGAGATCGAATGGAGGGGAGGGGTGAAAAACTGTTTTTT,CSARDRMEGRGEKLFF
TRBD2,.,TRBV11-1,TRBJ2-5,TGTGCCAGCAGCTCCGGGACTAGCGGGGGGGCATCTGAGACCCAGTACTTC,CASSSGTSGGASETQYF
.,.,TRBV11-3,TRBJ2-2,TGTGCCAGCAGCTTATATCAGGACACAAACACCGGGGAGCTGTTTTTT,CASSLYQDTNTGELFF
TRBD2,few,TRBV7-9,TRBJ2-5,TGTGCCAGCAGCTTCCCTAGCGGGGGCCAAGAGACCCAGTACTTC,CASSFPSGGQETQYF
.,few,TRBV20-1,TRBJ2-7,TGCAGTGCTAGAGAAGGCAGGGGGGCGTATAGCGAGCAGTACTTC,CSAREGRGAYSEQYF
TRBD1,.,TRBV6-1,TRBJ1-5,TGTGCCAGCAGCCAGACAGGGGTGGGGCAGCCCCAGCATTTT,CASSQTGVGQPQHF
TRBD1,once,TRBV24-1,TRBJ1-5,TGTGCCACCAGTGACTCCGGGACAGGGAATCAGCCCCAGCATTTT,CATSDSGTGNQPQHF
TRBD1,.,TRBV6-1,TRBJ1-4,TGTGCCAGCAGGGAAAGACAGGGGTATGAAAAACTGTTTTTT,CASRERQGYEKLFF
.,few,TRBV7-9,TRBJ2-4,TGTGCCACCCTACCCGAGGTGGAACCTGACATTCAGTACTTC,CATLPEVEPDIQYF
.,.,TRBV6-2/TRBV6-3,TRBJ1-2,TGTGCCAGCAGTCATTACAGGGCGGCTAACTATGGCTACACCTTC,CASSHYRAANYGYTF
.,.,TRBV6-1,TRBJ1-3,TGTGCCAGCTCCGAGGGGGCTGGAAACACCATATATTTT,CASSEGAGNTIYF
.,few,TRBV10-2,TRBJ1-1,TGCGCCAGCAGCAGCGGACAGCCAGAAGCTTTCTTT,CASSSGQPEAFF
.,.,TRBV19,TRBJ1-5,TGTGCCAGTAGTATACCTTCCGGGGGCAGCAATCAGCCCCAGCATTTT,CASSIPSGGSNQPQHF
.,.,TRBV5-1,TRBJ2-6,TGCGCCAGCAGCTCACAGGGCCCTGGGGCCAACGTCCTGACTTTC,CASSSQGPGANVLTF
TRBD2,.,TRBV4-3,TRBJ2-3,TGCGCCAGCAGCCAAGATTTGGCTAGCGGGGGGGCCTCAGTTGTCACAGATACGCAGTATTTT,CASSQDLASGGASVVTDTQYF
.,few,TRBV6-5,TRBJ1-2,TGTGCCAGCAGTTACGCGGACAGAGCGACGTATGGCTACACCTTC,CASSYADRATYGYTF
.,.,TRBV21-1,TRBJ2-7,TGTGCCAGCACGTCTGGACAGGGAAGCTCCTACGAGCAGTACTTC,CASTSGQGSSYEQYF
.,few,TRBV20-1,TRBJ2-2,TGCAGTGCAGAAACTAGAACCGGGGAGCTGTTTTTT,CSAETRTGELFF
TRBD2,.,TRBV5-4,TRBJ2-5,TGTGCCAGCAGTTATCTAGCGGGGGGCGGAGAGACCCAGTACTTC,CASSYLAGGGETQYF
.,.,TRBV5-1,TRBJ2-2,TGCGCCAGCAGCTTGCAGGCGGCGAACACCGGGGAGCTGTTTTTT,CASSLQAANTGELFF
TRBD1,few,TRBV6-2/TRBV6-3,TRBJ2-6,TGTGCCAGCAGCGCAGACAGGGGGCTAGGTGGGGCCAACGTCCTGACTTTC,CASSADRGLGGANVLTF
TRBD1,few,TRBV7-2,TRBJ2-2,TGTGCCAGCAGCACACAGGGGGCAAACACCGGGGAGCTGTTTTTT,CASSTQGANTGELFF
.,.,TRBV19,TRBJ1-2,TGTGCCAGTGCCGAACAGGCTGCTGCCTTCAACTATGGCTACACCTTC,CASAEQAAAFNYGYTF
.,.,TRBV2,TRBJ2-2,TGTGCCAGCAAACAAACACCGGGACAAAACACCGGGGAGCTGTTTTTT,CASKQTPGQNTGELFF
TRBD1,.,TRBV7-9,TRBJ2-6,TGTGCCAGCAGCCTGGGACAGGGCCCCTCTGGGGCCAACGTCCTGACTTTC,CASSLGQGPSGANVLTF
TRBD2,.,TRBV19,TRBJ2-7,TGTGCCAGTAGTATAGACCTAGCGGGGCCCTCCTACGAGCAGTACTTC,CASSIDLAGPSYEQYF
TRBD1,.,TRBV27,TRBJ1-5,TGTGCCAGCAGTTTAGGTGGGACAGGGGGATCTCAGCCCCAGCATTTT,CASSLGGTGGSQPQHF
.,.,TRBV7-8,TRBJ1-3,TGTGCCAGCAGCTTAGTAATCGGGGAGAAGGGGGGAAACACCATATATTTT,CASSLVIGEKGGNTIYF
.,few,TRBV12-1,TRBJ1-5,TGTGCCAGCAGCGATAACCGGGGCGAGGGGTGCATTACTCGTAATCAGCCCCAGCATTTT,CASSDNRGEGCITRNQPQHF